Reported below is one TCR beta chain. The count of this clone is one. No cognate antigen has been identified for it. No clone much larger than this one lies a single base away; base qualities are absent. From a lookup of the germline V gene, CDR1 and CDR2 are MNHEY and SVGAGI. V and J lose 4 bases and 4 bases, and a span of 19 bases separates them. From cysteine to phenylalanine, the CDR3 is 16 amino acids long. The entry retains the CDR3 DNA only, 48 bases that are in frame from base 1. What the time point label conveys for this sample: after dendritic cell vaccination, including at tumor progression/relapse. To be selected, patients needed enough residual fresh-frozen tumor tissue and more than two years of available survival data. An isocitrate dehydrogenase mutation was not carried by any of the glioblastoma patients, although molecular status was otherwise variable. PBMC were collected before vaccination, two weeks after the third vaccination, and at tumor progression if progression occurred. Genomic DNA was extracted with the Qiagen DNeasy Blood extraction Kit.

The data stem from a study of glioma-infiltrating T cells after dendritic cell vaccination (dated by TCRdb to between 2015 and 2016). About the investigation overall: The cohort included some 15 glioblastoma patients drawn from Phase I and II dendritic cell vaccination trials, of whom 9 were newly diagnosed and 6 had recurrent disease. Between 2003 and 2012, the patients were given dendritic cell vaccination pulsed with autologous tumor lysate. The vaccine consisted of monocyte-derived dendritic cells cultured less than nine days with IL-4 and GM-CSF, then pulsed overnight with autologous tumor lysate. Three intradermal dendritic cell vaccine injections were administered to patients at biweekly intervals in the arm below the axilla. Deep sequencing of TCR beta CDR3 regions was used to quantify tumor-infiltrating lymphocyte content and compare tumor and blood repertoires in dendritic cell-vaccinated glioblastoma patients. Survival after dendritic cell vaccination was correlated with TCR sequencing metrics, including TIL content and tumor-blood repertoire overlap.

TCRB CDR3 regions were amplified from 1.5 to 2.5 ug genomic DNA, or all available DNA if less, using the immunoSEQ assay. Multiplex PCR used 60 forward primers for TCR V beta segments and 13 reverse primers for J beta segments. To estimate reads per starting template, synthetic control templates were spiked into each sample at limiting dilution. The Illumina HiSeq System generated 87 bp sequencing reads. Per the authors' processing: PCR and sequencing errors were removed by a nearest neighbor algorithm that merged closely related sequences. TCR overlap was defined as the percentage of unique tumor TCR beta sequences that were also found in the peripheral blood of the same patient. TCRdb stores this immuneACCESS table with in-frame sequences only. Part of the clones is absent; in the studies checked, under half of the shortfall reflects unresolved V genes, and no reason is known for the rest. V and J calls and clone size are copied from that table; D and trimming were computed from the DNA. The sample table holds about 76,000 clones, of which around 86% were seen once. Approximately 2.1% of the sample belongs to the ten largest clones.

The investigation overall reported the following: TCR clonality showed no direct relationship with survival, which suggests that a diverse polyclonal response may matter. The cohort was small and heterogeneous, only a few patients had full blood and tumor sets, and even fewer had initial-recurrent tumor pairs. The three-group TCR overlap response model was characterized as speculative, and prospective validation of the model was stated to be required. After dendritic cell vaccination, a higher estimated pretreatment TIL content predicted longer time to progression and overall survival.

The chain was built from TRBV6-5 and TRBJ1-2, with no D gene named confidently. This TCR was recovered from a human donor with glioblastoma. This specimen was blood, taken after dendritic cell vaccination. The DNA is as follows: TGTGCCAGCAGTTCTACTTCTCGGGGAGGTTTCTATGGCTACACCTTC. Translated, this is CASSSTSRGGFYGYTF.